These 10 T cell receptor beta chains were all obtained from the same sample, sequenced in a study of CD8 T cells in ankylosing spondylitis. TCRdb reprocessed the 5' RACE reads with MiXCR, giving one entry per CDR3 protein. This repertoire shows about 130,000 distinct CDR3 sequences, about 7% found once; its top ten account for approximately 12%. Sequenced: blood, either unsorted or a sorted T cell fraction (not recorded which). Receptor source: a male donor with ankylosing spondylitis or in good health (not recorded which).

This clonotype was seen at least ten times. The chain combines TRBV20-1 with TRBJ1-1, with no clear D. Trimming took off 6 bases at V and 1 base at J, with 6 bases between the two ends. Looked up from germline, CDR1 is DFQATT and CDR2 is SNEGSKA (reference sequence). The CDR3 runs to 11 residues. Written as DNA, the CDR3 is TGCAGTGCGAGGGAGAACACTGAAGCTTTCTTT. As protein: CSARENTEAFF.

There are many counts of this clonotype. The rearrangement uses TRBV6-1 and TRBJ2-5, with 8 bases fitting TRBD2. The trim removed 1 base at V and 1 base at J, leaving 2 bases unmatched. The length of the CDR3 is 15 residues. Germline CDR1 is MNHNS and CDR2 is SASEGT. The CDR3 loop is CASSEVTSGQETQYF. CDR3 coding DNA: TGTGCCAGCAGTGAAGTCACTAGCGGCCAAGAGACCCAGTACTTC.

This clonotype has at least ten counts. V gene TRBV7-2 combines with J gene TRBJ2-1; 9 bases line up with TRBD2. CDR3 length equals 18 residues. Germline values: CDR1 SGHTA, CDR2 FQGNSA. V shed 3 bases, J shed 2 bases, and the junction held 11 bases outside the gene matches. The CDR3 nucleotides read TGTGCCAGCAGCTTGGCACGGAGGGTAGCGGGAGCCTACAATGAGCAGTTCTTC. Its protein is CASSLARRVAGAYNEQFF.

As regards this clonotype: The germline gene is not matched at one end of the junction; a read error may be the cause. The rearrangement uses TRBV3-1 and TRBJ2-2, with D possibly being TRBD1 or TRBD2 (6 bases each). Germline V lookup: CDR1 LGHDT, CDR2 YNNKEL (reference sequence). The CDR3 spans 18 residues. The DNA for the CDR3 is TGTGCCACCAGCCAAGTCGTCAGGAGGGGGGTTAACACCGGGGAGCTGTTTTTT. Residues: CATSQVVRRGVNTGELFF.

This clonotype was detected ten times or more. The chain joins TRBV5-6 to TRBJ1-5, with a possible D match to TRBD1 (5 bases). Germline V lookup: CDR1 SGHDT, CDR2 YYEEEE. The ends were cut back, 1 base at V and 7 bases at J, with 6 bases in the middle. This CDR3 is 12 amino acids long. The CDR3 nucleotides read TGTGCCAGCAGCTTGAGACAGCAGCCCCAGCATTTT. It encodes CASSLRQQPQHF.

This clonotype has a count of ten or more. The V call is TRBV5-1, the J call TRBJ2-1; 12 positions match TRBD2. This CDR3 has 19 residues. The J segment lost 4 bases and the V segment lost 2 bases, leaving 13 bases of the junction unmatched. Germline V lookup: CDR1 SGHRS, CDR2 YFSETQ. This chain's CDR3 is CASSLIGPSGRAGYNEQFF. In nucleotides, the CDR3 is TGCGCCAGCAGCTTAATTGGGCCTAGCGGGAGGGCAGGTTACAATGAGCAGTTCTTC. Together with reference TRBV5-1 and TRBJ2-1, the CDR3 gives the full variable domain: KAGVTQTPRYLIKTRGQQVTLSCSPISGHRSVSWYQQTPGQGLQFLFEYFSETQRNKGNFPGRFSGRQFSNSRSEMNVSTLELGDSALYLCASSLIGPSGRAGYNEQFFGPGTRLTVL.

In this sample, this clonotype turned up many times. The chain couples TRBV5-5 to TRBJ2-2; 9 positions agree with TRBD1. This CDR3 has 15 amino acids. Germline V CDR1 and CDR2: SGHKS, YYEKEE (reference sequence). V was pared by 3 bases and J by 1 base, with 1 base of the junction left unmatched. The CDR3 loop is CASSSGQGNTGELFF. In DNA form, the CDR3 reads TGTGCCAGCAGCTCGGGACAGGGGAACACCGGGGAGCTGTTTTTT.

This clonotype appeared many times. V usage is TRBV7-2 and J usage is TRBJ1-1; TRBD1 aligns across 7 bases. The CDR3 covers 14 residues. V was pared by 2 bases and J by 1 base, with 1 base of the junction left unmatched. Germline V CDR1 and CDR2: SGHTA, FQGNSA. The chain's CDR3 is CASSLHRGNTEAFF. CDR3 DNA: TGTGCCAGCAGCTTACACAGGGGGAACACTGAAGCTTTCTTT.

This clonotype was seen many times. This chain connects TRBV14 to TRBJ1-2; D gene unclear. Trimming removed 1 base at V and 0 bases at J, with 0 bases between. The CDR3 has 12 amino acids. The germline gives CDR1 SGHDN, CDR2 FVKESK. CDR3 in amino acids: CASSQANYGYTF. CDR3 DNA: TGTGCCAGCAGCCAAGCTAACTATGGCTACACCTTC.

This clonotype has at least ten counts. The V gene is TRBV20-1, the J gene TRBJ1-2; D is unresolved. Trimming left V 6 bases short and J 8 bases short, with 13 bases between. Germline V gives CDR1 DFQATT, CDR2 SNEGSKA (reference sequence). The length of the CDR3 is 11 residues. DNA for the CDR3: TGCAGTGCCTCCCTCGACGAGGGCTACACCTTC. Protein: CSASLDEGYTF.